The present T cell receptor (beta chain) was sequenced within a study of identical twins (dated by TCRdb to the mid-2010s). In the study overall: To test whether fetal clonotypes persist, this study deep-sequenced TCR alpha and beta repertoires from monozygotic twins, from unrelated adults of various ages, and from cord blood. To rule out contamination, replicate twin experiments were performed at different times with different library preparation protocols.

Library creation used 5' RACE. TCRdb lists the instrument as Illumina HiSeq 2000. Template switching added a universal primer binding site, and the final cDNA carried a unique molecular identifier that allowed TCR cDNA molecules to be counted accurately. Specific primers in the conserved constant-segment region were used to synthesize first-strand cDNA for TCR alpha and beta chains. To control for contamination, every cDNA library was double barcoded, receiving both a SMART-Mk sample barcode and Illumina barcodes. Two successive PCR steps introduced TruSeq adapter sequences along with Illumina sample barcodes. The TCR alpha and beta cDNA libraries were sequenced on the Illumina HiSeq platform using custom primers. On the authors' methods: Unique molecular identifiers were extracted from raw reads with MiGEC, and CDR3 positions were determined with MiXCR. Recombination models were inferred per individual with the repgenHMM and IGoR tools using an EM algorithm. Shared clonotypes were analyzed with the tcR package in R, and sharing was normalized by the product of cloneset sizes. To study raw recombination without the effects of thymic and clonal selection, out-of-frame nonproductive sequences were analyzed. The raw public data were reprocessed by TCRdb itself: fastp quality trimming at Q25, MiXCR clonotype calling, in-frame beta chains only. Rows are combined by CDR3 protein, so each entry shows the most common genes and DNA. Clone size and V and J calls follow TCRdb, not the original study. A total of around 510,000 distinct CDR3 sequences appear in this sample, 13% to 15% of them only once. More than 0.8% of the sample comes from the top ten.

Reading from cysteine to phenylalanine, the CDR3 counts 15 amino acids. The entry retains the CDR3 DNA only, 45 bases that are in frame from base 1. The V end loses 2 bases and the J end loses 2 bases, and a stretch of 12 bases separates them. Taken from the germline V gene, the CDR1 and CDR2 loops are SGHVS and FQNEAQ. Only healthy Caucasian donors were included. The twin cohort comprised three pairs of female monozygotic twins, all aged about 18 to 30 years. CD4+ and CD8+ T cell populations were isolated with positive isolation kits from Invitrogen. In this sample, this clonotype turned up a few times. Its antigen has not been determined. No clone much larger than this one lies a single base away; base qualities are absent. Overall study outcomes, separate from this receptor: In beta out-of-frame sequences, excess twin sharing was weaker, because having fewer shared sequences lowered the signal-to-noise ratio. Because the same donors could not be followed over many years, the conclusions relied on cross-sectional statistical analysis. Invariant T cells such as MAIT and iNKT could partly confound zero-insertion analyses, though diverse VJ usage argued against this for most clonotypes. Recombination models systematically underestimated out-of-frame TCR alpha sharing in monozygotic twins but agreed with sharing between unrelated individuals. Out-of-frame TCR alpha sequences shared between twins showed an excess of low generation-probability sequences compared with coincidental sharing between unrelated individuals. Abundant cord blood beta clonotypes carried fewer insertions; young adult naive repertoires showed a weaker similar trend, while memory repertoires showed none.

The data also belong to a second study, concerning yellow fever vaccine responses in identical twins. Looking at the second paper: The authors reported that the T cell response to vaccination in identical twins appeared partly convergent and partly personalized. Focusing on identical twins, the study followed the T cell clones that responded to the vaccine, and did so with precision.

The clonotype comes from a woman between 18 and 30 years old in good health. Sequenced: CD4+ T cells sorted from blood. The chain is encoded by TRBV7-8 joined to TRBJ2-5; no D gene call is confident. The CDR3 corresponds to CASSLSVGPQETQYF. The bases read TGTGCCAGCAGCTTATCCGTAGGTCCGCAAGAGACCCAGTACTTC. Outside the CDR3, residues come from the reference TRBV7-8 and TRBJ2-5 proteins, so the full variable domain is: GAGVSQSPRYKVAKRGQDVALRCDPISGHVSLFWYQQALGQGPEFLTYFQNEAQLDKSGLPSDRFFAERPEGSVSTLKIQRTQQEDSAVYLCASSLSVGPQETQYFGPGTRLLVL.